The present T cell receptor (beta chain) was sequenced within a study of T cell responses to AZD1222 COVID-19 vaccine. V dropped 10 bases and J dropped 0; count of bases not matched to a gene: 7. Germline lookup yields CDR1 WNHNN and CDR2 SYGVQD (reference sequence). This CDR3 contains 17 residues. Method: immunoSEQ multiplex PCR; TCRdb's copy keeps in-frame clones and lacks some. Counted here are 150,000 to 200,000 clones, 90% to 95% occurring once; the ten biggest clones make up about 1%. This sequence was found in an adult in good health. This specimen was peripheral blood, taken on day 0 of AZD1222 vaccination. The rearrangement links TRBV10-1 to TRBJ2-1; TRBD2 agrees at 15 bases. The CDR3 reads CANLGLAGGSSYNEQFF. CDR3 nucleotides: TGCGCCAACTTGGGACTAGCGGGGGGCAGCTCCTACAATGAGCAGTTCTTC.